This TCR beta chain was profiled in a study of blood T cell repertoires in COVID-19. The overall study: Sources were T cells, B-cell-depleted T cells, or PBMCs; the material itself was cDNA or gDNA.

The CDR3 spans 15 residues. Per germline, CDR1 WSHSY and CDR2 SAAADI. J was trimmed by 5 bases and V by 10 bases; bases with no gene match: 15. This table comes from immunoSEQ multiplex PCR, and its TCRdb copy is limited to in-frame clones, with some not included. The sample comprises approximately 230,000 clones, approximately 90% of which are singletons, and about 1.7% rests with the top ten. Donors were grouped by their self-reported clinical history. The receptor's source is a man aged 35 to 55 who had recovered from COVID-19. The chain has TRBV10-2 and TRBJ2-5, with 8 bases lining up with TRBD2. The sample consisted of PBMCs or T cells enriched from blood (not recorded which). The CDR3 region has the DNA TGCGCCACGAATAGCGGGACCTCCCTCCGGGAGACCCAGTACTTC. Amino acids: CATNSGTSLRETQYF.